This T cell receptor (beta chain) appears in the sequencing data of a study of blood T cell repertoires in COVID-19. This clone was seen more than once but under ten times. Clones were read by immunoSEQ multiplex PCR, and TCRdb kept only the in-frame ones, dropping some. The sample consists of under 100,000 clones, about nine tenths of them appearing once. This CDR3 comprises 15 residues. The V and J ends lost 2 bases and 3 bases respectively, with 11 bases between them. Germline-derived CDR1 and CDR2 are ENHRY and SYGVKD. Sequenced sample: peripheral blood. The chain has TRBV10-3 and TRBJ1-5; D possibly corresponds to TRBD1 (5 bases). This clonotype originated in a man aged 50 to 60 with acute or convalescent COVID-19. CDR3 sequence reads: CAISEGQGDNQPQHF. The CDR3 region has the DNA TGTGCCATCAGTGAGGGCCAGGGTGACAATCAGCCCCAGCATTTT.